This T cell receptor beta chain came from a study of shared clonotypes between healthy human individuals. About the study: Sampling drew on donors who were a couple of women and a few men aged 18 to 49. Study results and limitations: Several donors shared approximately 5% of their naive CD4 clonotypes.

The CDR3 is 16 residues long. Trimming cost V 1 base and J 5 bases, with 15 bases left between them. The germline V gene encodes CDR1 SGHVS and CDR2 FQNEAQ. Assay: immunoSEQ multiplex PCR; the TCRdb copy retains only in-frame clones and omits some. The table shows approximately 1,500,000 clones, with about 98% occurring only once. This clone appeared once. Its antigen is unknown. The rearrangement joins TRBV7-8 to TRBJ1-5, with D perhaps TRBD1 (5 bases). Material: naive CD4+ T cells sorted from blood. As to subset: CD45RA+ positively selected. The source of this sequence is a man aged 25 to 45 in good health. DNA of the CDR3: TGTGCCAGCAGCTTAGTCAAAATGTGGGACCATCAGCCCCAGCATTTT. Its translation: CASSLVKMWDHQPQHF.